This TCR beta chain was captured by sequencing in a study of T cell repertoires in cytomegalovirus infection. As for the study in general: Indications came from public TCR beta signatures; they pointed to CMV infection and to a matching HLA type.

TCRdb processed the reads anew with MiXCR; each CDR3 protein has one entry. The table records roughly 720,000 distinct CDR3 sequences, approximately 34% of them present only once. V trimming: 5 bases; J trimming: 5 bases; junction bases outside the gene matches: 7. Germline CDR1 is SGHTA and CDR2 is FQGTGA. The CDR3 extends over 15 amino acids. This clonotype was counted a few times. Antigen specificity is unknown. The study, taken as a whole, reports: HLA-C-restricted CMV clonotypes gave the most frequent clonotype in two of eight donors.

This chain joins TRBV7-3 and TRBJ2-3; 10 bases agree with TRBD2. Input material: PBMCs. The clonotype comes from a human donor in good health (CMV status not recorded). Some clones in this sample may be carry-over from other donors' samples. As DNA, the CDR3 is TGTGCCAGCAGCCTAAGCGGGGGGGGTGGAGATACGCAGTATTTT. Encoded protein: CASSLSGGGGDTQYF.